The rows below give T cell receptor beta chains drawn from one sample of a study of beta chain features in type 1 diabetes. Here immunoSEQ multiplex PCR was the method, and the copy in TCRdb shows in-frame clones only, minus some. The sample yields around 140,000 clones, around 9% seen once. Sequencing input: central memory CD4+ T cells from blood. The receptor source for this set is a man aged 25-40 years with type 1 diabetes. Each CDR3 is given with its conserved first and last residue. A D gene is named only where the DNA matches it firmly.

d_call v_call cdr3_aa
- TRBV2 CASSVQEANYGYTF
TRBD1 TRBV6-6 CASSYLGTGGNQPQHF
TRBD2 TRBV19 CASSIRSGGTDTQYF
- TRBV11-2 CASSSGSTDTQYF
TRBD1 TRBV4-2 CASSHATGHWEDTQYF
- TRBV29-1 CSVVRQGGTAGGYEQYF
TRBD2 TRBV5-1 CASSPGTSGYNEQFF
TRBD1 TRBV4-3 CASSQENRGHSTDTQYF
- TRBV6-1 CASSGHWTDPMNTEAFF
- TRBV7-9 CASSPRDAGELFF
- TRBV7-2 CASSLGLGYEQYF
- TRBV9 CASSVDGNSPLHF
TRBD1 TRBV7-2 CASGTGPNQPQHF